This T cell receptor (beta chain) is drawn from a study of T cell responses to AZD1222 COVID-19 vaccine (TCRdb year 2021). Regarding the study in general: A total of just over 230 trial participants underwent TCR sequencing, of whom 207 had received two doses of AZD1222 and 26 had received two doses of the MenACWY control vaccine. Enrollment into the trials was organized by age into subgroups of 18-55, 56-69 and 70-plus years, and those subgroups contained approximately 150, 30 and 60 TCR-sequenced participants, respectively. Findings and caveats that apply to the study as a whole: Because no day 14 peak-response samples were available, the repertoires could be characterized only after the peak T cell response. Nearly half of unique spike-specific TCRs reportedly recognized epitopes outside regions mutated in the B.1.351 and B.1.1.7 variants. A significant rise in spike-specific TCR breadth and depth was observed after two AZD1222 doses relative to day 0 and relative to MenACWY recipients. Most participants were white British and females outnumbered males, and the authors suggested that clonal diversity may have been underestimated. The 56-69-year group was small, and its depth increase did not reach significance, likely because of low power. Conclusions about previously exposed vaccinees are limited, since just a handful of AZD1222 recipients were seropositive for SARS-CoV-2 at baseline. CD4 TCRs associated with the vaccine covered the entire spike protein, and the dominant responses were in regions 160-218 and 743-854.

The time point label here, explained by the study, means: baseline before first vaccination. Explained via the paper, the treatment or condition label denotes: meningococcal conjugate vaccine given as trial control. Vaccinee samples were obtained from the UK trials COV001 and COV002, which included a single-blind randomized controlled phase 2/3 trial of AZD1222 (ChAdOx1 nCoV-19) in healthy adults. Trial participant PBMC samples were collected at day 0 and day 28 after the second dose for TCRbeta chain sequencing. About this clone itself: Its antigen target is currently unknown. The germline gene is not matched at one end of the junction; a read error may be the cause.

CDR1 and CDR2 (LGHNA, YSLEER) derive from the germline V gene. From the cysteine up to the phenylalanine, the CDR3 has a length of 15 residues. Just CDR3 DNA is preserved here, 45 bases in frame from base 1. The CDR3 regions of human TCRbeta chains were subjected to immunosequencing. The original methods were these. TCRs in the repertoires were matched against a reference library of SARS-CoV-2-specific TCRs that had been generated with the MIRA antigen-specificity platform. Breadth meant the fraction of unique TCRs that were SARS-CoV-2-associated, whereas depth meant the fraction of total T cells that were SARS-CoV-2-associated. Using the MIRA data, each spike-specific TCR was mapped to the spike region that the TCR reacts to and placed in a CD4 or CD8 class. Log10-transformed breadth and depth values were compared by one-way ANOVA with Sidak's multiple comparisons tests. TCRdb's version of the immuneACCESS table is confined to in-frame rearrangements and falls short of the full clone set. An unresolved V gene accounts for under half of the shortfall where checked; the remainder is of unknown origin. V, J and clone size are those of that table, while D and trimming were read from the DNA. The sample profile shows approximately 190,000 clones; 75% to 90% of them were found once. 2.5% to 3% of the sample is taken by the ten largest.

The clonotype was recovered from an adult in good health. The sequenced sample was peripheral blood, obtained on day 0 of MenACWY control vaccination. In this chain, TRBV4-3 is recombined with TRBJ1-4; TRBD1 agrees with 7 junctional bases. The sequenced DNA is TGCGCCAGCAGCCAACGACAGGGTTGGAATGTAAAACTGTTTTTT. This is translated as CASSQRQGWNVKLFF.